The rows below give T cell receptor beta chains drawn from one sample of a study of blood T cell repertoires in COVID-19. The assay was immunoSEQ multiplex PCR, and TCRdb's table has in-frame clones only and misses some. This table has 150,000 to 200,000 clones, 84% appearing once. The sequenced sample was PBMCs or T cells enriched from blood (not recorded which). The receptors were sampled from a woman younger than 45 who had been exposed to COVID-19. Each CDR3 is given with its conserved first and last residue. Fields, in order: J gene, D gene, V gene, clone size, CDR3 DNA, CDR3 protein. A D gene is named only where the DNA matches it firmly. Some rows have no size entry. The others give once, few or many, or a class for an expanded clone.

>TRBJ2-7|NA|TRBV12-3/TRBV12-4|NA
TGTGCCAGCAGTCTAATTGGCGGCGGCGAGCAGTACTTC
CASSLIGGGEQYF
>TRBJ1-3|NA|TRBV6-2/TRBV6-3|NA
TGTGCCAGCAGTAGCCCCGGAAACACCATATATTTT
CASSSPGNTIYF
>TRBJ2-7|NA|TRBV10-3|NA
TGTGCCATCAGTGAGTCAGGGGGAAACGGCTACGAGCAGTACTTC
CAISESGGNGYEQYF
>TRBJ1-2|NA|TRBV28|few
TGTGCCAGCAGCACCTTACAGGGCTCAAGCAGGGGCTACACCTTC
CASSTLQGSSRGYTF
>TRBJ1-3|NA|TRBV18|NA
TGTGCCAGCTCACCGGGCACAGGTCTTTTAGGAAACACCATATATTTT
CASSPGTGLLGNTIYF
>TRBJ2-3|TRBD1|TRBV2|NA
TGTGCCAGCAGACTATACAGGGGGCTGACAGATACGCAGTATTTT
CASRLYRGLTDTQYF
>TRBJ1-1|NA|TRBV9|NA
TGTGCCAGCAGCGTCTCCTTAACGGTAAACACTGAAGCTTTCTTT
CASSVSLTVNTEAFF
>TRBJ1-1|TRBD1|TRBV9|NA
TGTGCCAGCAGCTACAGGGGTCTGAACACTGAAGCTTTCTTT
CASSYRGLNTEAFF
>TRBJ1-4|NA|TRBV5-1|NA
TGCGCCAGCAGCTTGGTGCAGGGTGGGACTAATGAAAAACTGTTTTTT
CASSLVQGGTNEKLFF
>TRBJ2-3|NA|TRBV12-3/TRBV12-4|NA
TGTGCCAGCAGTCCCCGCGATACGGAGTATTTT
CASSPRDTEYF
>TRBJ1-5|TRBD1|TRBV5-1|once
TGCGCCAGCAGCTTGACAGGGGGTCAGCCCCAGCATTTT
CASSLTGGQPQHF
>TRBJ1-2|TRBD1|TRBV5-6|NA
TGTGCCAGCAGCCCAACCGCAGGGGGCAGCTATGGCTACACCTTC
CASSPTAGGSYGYTF
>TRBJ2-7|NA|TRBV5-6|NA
TGTGCCAGCAGCTTGGGAAAGGGGACCTACGAGCAGTACTTC
CASSLGKGTYEQYF
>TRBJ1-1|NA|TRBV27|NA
TGTGCCAGCAGTGTCTCCCCGGGGGTCGTCGCAACCAAAGCTTTCTTT
CASSVSPGVVATKAFF
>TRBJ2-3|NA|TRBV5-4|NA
TGTGCCAGCAGCTTGGTCCGGGGGGCCCTCACAGATACGCAGTATTTT
CASSLVRGALTDTQYF
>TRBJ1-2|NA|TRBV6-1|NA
TGTGCCAGCAGTGAAGACCCGACAGGAGTCTATGGCTACACCTTC
CASSEDPTGVYGYTF
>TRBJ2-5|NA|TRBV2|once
TGTGCCAGCAGTGCCACTAGCCTTTCCGAGACCCAGTACTTC
CASSATSLSETQYF
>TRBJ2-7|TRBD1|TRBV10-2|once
TGCGCCAGCAGTGATTGGGGACAGATAAAAGGGCGCGAGCAGTACTTC
CASSDWGQIKGREQYF
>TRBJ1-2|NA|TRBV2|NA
TGTGCCAGCAGTGTTTTAGGGGCCACCTATGGCTACACCTTC
CASSVLGATYGYTF
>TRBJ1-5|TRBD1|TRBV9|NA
TGTGCCAGCAGCGCCGACAGGGTCGATCAGCCCCAGCATTTT
CASSADRVDQPQHF
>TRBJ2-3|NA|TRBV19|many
TGTGCCACGACCGACGGGGGAGGCACAGATACGCAGTATTTT
CATTDGGGTDTQYF
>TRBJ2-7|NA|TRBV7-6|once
TGTGCCAGCAGCTCTTTCAGGGGCGCGTCCTACGAGCAGTACTTC
CASSSFRGASYEQYF
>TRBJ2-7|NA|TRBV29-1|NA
TGCAGCGTTGTAAGAGACGAGCAGTACTTC
CSVVRDEQYF
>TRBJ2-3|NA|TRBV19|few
TGTGCCAGTAGTATCGACAGCTATACGCAGTATTTT
CASSIDSYTQYF